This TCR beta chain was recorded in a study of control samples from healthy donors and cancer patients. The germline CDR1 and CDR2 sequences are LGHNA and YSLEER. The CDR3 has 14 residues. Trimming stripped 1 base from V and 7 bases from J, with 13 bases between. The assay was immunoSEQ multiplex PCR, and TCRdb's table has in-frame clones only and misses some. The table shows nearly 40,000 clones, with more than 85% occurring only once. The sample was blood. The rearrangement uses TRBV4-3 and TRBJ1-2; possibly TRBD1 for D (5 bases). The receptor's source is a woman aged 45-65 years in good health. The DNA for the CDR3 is TGCGCCAGCAGCCAAGTGGGACGGGTGGGTGGCTACACCTTC. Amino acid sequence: CASSQVGRVGGYTF.